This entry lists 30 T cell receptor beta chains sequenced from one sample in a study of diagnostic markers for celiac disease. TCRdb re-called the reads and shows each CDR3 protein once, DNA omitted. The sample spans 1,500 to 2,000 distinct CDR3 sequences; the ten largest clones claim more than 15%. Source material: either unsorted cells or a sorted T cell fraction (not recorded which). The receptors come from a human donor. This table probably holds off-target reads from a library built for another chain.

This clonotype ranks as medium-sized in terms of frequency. CDR3 in amino acids: CSATPLHPGGYEQYF. The V call is TRBV20-1, the J call TRBJ2-7; TCRdb reports TRBD1, a call that lacks DNA to check it against. The germline V gene encodes CDR1 DFQATT and CDR2 SNEGSKA (reference sequence). The CDR3 extends over 15 amino acids.

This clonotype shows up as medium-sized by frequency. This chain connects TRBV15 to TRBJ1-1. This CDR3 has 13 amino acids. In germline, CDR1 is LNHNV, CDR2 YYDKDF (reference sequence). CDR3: CATSIDQRTEAFF.

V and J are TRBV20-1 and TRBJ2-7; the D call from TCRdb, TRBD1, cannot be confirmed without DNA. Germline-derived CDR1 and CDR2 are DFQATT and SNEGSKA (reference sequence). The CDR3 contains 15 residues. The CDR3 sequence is CSAKDPRGAGYEQYF.

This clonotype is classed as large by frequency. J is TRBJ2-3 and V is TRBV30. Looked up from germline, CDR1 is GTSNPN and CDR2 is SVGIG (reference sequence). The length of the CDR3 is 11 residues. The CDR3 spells CAWSPMDTQYF. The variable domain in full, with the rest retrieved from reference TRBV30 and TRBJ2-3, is SQTIHQWPATLVQPVGSPLSLECTVEGTSNPNLYWYRQAAGRGLQLLFYSVGIGQISSEVPQNLSASRPQDRQFILSSKKLLLSDSGFYLCAWSPMDTQYFGPGTRLTVL.

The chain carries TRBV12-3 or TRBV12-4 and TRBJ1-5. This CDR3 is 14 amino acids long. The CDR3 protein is CASIVSNSNQPQHF.

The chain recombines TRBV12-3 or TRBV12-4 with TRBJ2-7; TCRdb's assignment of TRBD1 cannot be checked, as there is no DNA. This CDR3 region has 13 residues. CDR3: CASTHRADYEQYF.

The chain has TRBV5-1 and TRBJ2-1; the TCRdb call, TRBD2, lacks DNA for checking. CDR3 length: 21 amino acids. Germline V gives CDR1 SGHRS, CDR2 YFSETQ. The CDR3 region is CASSLAGRGGTSGFSYNEQFF.

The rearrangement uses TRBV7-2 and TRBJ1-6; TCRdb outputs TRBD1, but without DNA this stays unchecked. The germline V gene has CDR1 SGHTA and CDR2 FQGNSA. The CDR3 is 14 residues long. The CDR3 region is CASSPRGTVSPLHF.

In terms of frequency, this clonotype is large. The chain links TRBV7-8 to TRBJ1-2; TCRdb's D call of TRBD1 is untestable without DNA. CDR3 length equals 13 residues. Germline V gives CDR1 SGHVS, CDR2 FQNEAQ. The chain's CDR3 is CASSLGQGDGYTF. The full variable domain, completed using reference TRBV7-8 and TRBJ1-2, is GAGVSQSPRYKVAKRGQDVALRCDPISGHVSLFWYQQALGQGPEFLTYFQNEAQLDKSGLPSDRFFAERPEGSVSTLKIQRTQQEDSAVYLCASSLGQGDGYTFGSGTRLTVV.

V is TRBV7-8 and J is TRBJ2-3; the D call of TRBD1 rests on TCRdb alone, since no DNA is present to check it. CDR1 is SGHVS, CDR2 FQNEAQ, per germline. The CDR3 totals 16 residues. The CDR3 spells CASSFLGQGPQHTQYF.

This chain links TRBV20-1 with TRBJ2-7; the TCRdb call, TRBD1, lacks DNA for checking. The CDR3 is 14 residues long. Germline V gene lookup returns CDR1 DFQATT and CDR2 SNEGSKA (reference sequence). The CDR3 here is CSARAGVASYEQYF.

The CDR3 spells CASSLWAGDNEQFF. The chain joins TRBV5-1 to TRBJ2-1; TCRdb outputs TRBD1, but without DNA this stays unchecked. The CDR3 has 14 amino acids. Germline CDR1 is SGHRS and CDR2 is YFSETQ.

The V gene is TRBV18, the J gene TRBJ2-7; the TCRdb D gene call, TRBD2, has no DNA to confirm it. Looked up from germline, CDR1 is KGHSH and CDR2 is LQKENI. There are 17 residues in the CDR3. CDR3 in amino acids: CASSPVDAAGPGYEQYF.

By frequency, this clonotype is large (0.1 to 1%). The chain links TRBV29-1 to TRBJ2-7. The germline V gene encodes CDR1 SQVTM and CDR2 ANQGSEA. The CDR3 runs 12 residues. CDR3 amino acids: CSVELTDYEQYF.

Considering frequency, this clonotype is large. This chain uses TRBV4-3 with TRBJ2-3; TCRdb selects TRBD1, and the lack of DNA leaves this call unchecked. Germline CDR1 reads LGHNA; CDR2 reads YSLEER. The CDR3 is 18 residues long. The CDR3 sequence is CASSQDRTGRGLTDTQYF.

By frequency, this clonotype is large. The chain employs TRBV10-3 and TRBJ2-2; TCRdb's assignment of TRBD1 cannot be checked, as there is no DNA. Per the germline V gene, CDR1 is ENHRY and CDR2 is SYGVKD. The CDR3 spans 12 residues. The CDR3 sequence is CAISGDVGELFF.

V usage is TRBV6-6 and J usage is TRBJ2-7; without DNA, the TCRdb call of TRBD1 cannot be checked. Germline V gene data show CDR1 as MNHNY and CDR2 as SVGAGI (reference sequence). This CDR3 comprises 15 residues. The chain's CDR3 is CASSYGVGGVNEQYF.

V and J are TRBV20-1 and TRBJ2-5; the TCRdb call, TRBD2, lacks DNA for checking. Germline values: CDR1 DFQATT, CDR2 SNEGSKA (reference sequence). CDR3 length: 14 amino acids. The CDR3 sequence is CSAWPSGSQETQYF.

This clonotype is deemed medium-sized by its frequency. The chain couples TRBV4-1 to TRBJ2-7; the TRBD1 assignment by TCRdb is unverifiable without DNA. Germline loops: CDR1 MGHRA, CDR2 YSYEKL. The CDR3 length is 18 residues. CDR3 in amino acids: CASSQGMTGQGIIYEQYF.

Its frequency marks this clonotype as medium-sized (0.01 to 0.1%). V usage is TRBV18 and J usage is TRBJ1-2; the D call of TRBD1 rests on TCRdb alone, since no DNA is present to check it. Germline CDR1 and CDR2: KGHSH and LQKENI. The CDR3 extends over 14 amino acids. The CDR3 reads CASSPAGTGEGYTF.

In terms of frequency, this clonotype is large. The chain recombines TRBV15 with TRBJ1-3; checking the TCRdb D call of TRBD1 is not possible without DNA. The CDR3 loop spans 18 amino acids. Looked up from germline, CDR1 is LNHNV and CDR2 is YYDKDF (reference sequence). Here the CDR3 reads CATSRDTFLGTVGNTIYF.

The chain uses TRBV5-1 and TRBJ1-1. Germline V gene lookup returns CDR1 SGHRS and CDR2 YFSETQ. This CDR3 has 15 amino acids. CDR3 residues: CASSLAVDVGAEAFF.

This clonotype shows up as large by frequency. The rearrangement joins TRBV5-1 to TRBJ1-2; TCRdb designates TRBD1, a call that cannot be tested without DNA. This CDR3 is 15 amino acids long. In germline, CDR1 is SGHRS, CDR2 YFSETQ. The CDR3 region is CASSPAQGIVDGYTF.

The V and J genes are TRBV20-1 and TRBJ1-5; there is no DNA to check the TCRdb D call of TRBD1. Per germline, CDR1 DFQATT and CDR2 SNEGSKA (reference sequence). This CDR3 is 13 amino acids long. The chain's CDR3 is CSAIGQSNQPQHF.

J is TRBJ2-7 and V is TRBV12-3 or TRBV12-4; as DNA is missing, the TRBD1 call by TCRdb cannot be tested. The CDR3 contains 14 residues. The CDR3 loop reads CASSSGEGAGEQYF.

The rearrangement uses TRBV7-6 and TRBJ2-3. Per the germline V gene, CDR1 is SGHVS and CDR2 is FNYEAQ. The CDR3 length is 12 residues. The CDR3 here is CASSLGFGTQYF.

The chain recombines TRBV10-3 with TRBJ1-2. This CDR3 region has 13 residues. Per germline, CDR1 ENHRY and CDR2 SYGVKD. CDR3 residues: CAISVYGGDGYTF.

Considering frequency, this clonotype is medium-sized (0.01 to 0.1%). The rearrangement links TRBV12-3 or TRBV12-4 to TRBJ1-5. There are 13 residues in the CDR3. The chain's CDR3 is CASRYNNNQPQHF.

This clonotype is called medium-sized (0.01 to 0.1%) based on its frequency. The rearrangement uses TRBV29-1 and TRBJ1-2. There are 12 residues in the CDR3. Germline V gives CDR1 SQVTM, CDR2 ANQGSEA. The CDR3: CSVETANYGYTF.

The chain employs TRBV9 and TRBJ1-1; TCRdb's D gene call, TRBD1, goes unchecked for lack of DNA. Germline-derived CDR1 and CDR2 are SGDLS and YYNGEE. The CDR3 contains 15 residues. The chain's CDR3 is CASSVSGTGNTEAFF. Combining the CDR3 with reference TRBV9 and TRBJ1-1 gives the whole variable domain DSGVTQTPKHLITATGQRVTLRCSPRSGDLSVYWYQQSLDQGLQFLIQYYNGEERAKGNILERFSAQQFPDLHSELNLSSLELGDSALYFCASSVSGTGNTEAFFGQGTRLTVV.